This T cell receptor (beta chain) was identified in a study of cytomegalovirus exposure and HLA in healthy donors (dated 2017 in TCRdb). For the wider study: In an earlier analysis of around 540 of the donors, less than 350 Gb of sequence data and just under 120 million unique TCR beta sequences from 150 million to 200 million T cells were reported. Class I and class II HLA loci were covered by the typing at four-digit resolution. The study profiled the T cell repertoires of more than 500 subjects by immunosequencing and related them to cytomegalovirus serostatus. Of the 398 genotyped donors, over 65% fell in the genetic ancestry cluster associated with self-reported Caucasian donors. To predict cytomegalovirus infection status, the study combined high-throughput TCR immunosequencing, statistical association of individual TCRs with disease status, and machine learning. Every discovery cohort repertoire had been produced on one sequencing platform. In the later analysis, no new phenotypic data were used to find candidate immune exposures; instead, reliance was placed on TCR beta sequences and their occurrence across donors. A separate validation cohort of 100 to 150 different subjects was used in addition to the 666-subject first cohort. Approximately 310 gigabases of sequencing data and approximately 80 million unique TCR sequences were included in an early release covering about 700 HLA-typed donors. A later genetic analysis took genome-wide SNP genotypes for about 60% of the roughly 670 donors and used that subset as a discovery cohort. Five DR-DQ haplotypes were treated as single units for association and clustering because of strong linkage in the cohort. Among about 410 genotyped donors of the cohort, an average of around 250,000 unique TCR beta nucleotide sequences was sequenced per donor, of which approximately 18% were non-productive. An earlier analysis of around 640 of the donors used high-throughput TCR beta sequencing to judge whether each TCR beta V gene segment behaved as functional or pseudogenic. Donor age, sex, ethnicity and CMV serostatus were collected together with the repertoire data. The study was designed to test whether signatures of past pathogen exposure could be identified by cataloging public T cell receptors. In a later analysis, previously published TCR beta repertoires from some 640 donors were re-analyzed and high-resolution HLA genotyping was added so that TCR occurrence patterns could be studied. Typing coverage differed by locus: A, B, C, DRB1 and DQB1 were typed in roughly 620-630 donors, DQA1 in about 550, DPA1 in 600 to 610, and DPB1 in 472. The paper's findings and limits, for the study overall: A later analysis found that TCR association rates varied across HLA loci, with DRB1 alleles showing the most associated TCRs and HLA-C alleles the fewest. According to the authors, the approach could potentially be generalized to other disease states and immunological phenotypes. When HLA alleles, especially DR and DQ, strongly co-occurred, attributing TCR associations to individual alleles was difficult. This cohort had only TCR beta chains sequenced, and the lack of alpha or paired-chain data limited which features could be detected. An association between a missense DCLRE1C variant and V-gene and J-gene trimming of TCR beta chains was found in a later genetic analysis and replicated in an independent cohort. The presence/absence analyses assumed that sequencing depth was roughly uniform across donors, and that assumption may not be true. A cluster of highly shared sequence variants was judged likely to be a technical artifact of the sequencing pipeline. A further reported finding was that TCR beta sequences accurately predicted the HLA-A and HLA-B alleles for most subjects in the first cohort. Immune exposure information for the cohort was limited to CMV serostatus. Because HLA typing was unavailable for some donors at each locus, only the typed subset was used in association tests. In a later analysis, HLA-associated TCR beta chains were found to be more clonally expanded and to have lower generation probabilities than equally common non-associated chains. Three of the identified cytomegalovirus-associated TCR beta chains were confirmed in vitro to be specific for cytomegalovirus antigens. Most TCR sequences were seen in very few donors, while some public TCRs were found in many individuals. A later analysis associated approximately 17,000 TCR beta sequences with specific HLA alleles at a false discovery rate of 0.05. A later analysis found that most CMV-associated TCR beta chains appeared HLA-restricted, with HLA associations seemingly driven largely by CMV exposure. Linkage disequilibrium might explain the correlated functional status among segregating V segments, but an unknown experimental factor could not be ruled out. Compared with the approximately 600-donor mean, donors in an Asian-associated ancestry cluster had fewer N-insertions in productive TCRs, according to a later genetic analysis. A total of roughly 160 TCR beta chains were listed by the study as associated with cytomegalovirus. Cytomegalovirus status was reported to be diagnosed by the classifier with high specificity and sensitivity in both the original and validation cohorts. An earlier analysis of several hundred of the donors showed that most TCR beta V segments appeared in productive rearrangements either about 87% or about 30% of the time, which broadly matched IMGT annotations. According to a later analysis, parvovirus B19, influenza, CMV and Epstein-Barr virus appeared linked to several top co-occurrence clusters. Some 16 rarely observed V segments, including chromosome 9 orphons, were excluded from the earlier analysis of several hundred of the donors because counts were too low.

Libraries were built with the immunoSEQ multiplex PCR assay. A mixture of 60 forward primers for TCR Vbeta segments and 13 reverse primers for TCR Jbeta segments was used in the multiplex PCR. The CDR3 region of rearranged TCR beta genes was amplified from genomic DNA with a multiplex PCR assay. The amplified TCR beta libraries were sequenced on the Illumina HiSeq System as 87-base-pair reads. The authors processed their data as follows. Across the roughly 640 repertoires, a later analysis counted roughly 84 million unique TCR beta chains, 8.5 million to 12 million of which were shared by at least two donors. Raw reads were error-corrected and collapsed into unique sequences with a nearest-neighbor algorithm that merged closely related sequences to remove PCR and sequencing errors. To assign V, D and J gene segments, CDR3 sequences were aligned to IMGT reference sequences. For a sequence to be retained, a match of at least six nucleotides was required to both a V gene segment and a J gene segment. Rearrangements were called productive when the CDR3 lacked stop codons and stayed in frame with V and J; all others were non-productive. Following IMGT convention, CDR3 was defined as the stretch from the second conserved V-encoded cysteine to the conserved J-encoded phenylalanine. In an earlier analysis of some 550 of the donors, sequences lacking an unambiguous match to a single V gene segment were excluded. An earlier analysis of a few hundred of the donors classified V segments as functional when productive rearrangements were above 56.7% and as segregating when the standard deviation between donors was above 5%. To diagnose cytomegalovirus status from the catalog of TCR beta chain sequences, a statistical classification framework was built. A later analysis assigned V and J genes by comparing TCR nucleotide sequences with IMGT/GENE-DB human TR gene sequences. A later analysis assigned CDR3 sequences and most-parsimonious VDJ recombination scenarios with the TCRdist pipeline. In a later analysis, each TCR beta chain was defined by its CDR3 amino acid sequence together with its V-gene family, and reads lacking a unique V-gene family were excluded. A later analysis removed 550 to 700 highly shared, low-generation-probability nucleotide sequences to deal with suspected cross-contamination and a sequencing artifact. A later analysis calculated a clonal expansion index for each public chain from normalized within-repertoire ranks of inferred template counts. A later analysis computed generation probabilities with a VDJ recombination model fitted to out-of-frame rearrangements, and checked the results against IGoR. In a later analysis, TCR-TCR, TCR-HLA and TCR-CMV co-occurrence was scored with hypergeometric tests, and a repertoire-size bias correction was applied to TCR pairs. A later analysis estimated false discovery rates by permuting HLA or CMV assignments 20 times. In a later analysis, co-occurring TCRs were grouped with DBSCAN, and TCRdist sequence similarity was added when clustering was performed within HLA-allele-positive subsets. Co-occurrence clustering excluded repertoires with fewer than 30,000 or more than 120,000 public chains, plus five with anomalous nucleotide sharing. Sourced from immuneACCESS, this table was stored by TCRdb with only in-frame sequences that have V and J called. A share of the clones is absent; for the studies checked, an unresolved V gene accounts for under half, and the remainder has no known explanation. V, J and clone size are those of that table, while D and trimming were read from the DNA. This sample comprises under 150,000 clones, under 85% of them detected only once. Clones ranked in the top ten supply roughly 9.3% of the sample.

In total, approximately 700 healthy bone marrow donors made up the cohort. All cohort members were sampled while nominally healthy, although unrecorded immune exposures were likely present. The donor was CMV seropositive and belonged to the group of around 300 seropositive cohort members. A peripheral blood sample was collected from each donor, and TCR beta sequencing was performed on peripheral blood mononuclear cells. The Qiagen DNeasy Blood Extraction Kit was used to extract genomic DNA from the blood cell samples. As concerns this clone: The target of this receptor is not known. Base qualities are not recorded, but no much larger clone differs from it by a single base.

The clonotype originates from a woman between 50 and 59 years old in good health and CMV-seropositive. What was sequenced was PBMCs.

Here the CDR3 is given as CACTRTSGRALEQFF. The sequenced DNA is TGTGCCTGTACCCGGACTAGCGGGAGGGCCCTTGAGCAGTTCTTC. This sequence uses TRBV30 and TRBJ2-1, with 15 bases matching TRBD2. CDR1 and CDR2 were assigned from the germline V gene (reference sequence) as GTSNPN and SVGIG. The CDR3 starts with the cysteine, ends with the phenylalanine, and has 15 residues. Only CDR3 DNA is held: 45 bases, read in frame from base 1. Trimming removed 6 bases from V and 9 bases from J; the gene matches leave 9 bases unexplained.